The present TCR beta chain was sequenced within a study of T cell responses to AZD1222 COVID-19 vaccine. Profiled with immunoSEQ multiplex PCR; TCRdb holds only in-frame clones, not every one. The sample has 95,000 to 100,000 clones; more than 70% are singletons. Per the germline V gene, CDR1 is LGHDT and CDR2 is YNNKEL (reference sequence). The CDR3 extends over 15 amino acids. V lost 4 bases and J lost 0; bases outside the gene matches: 5. The input for sequencing was peripheral blood, taken 28 days after the second AZD1222 dose. This receptor was identified in an adult who received the AZD1222 COVID-19 vaccine. This chain links TRBV3-1 (or the pseudogene TRBV3-2) with TRBJ1-2; 7 bases line up with TRBD1. The CDR3, as DNA: TGTGCCAGCAGCCCCCAGGGGGGATCTAACTATGGCTACACCTTC. Translated: CASSPQGGSNYGYTF.